Shown below are 5 T cell receptor beta chains from a single sample sequenced in a study of cytomegalovirus exposure and HLA in healthy donors listed by TCRdb under 2017. Library preparation employed the immunoSEQ multiplex PCR assay. Sourced from immuneACCESS, this table was stored by TCRdb with only in-frame sequences that have V and J called. A share of the clones is absent; for the studies checked, an unresolved V gene accounts for under half, and the remainder has no known explanation. The sample table contains around 80,000 clones; only one count was recorded for approximately 95% of them. Nearly 0.7% of the sample is taken by the ten largest. The material sequenced was PBMCs. The receptors derive from a woman between 18 and 29 years old in good health and CMV-seronegative.

The chain combines TRBV4-1 with TRBJ1-5; 8 nucleotides line up with TRBD1. The V and J ends lost 1 base and 3 bases, in that order; junction bases with no gene match: 5. This CDR3 region has 16 residues. Germline V gene lookup returns CDR1 MGHRA and CDR2 YSYEKL. This CDR3 reads CASSQAGGRVNQPQHF. The CDR3 nucleotides read TGCGCCAGCAGCCAAGCAGGGGGCAGGGTCAATCAGCCCCAGCATTTT.

The V and J genes are TRBV18 and TRBJ1-3; D is unclear. The CDR3 is made up of 16 amino acids. V shed 3 bases and J shed 0 bases, with 12 bases lying between them. From germline, CDR1 is KGHSH and CDR2 LQKENI. The CDR3 loop is CASSPSVRHSGNTIYF. CDR3 coding DNA: TGTGCCAGCTCACCTAGCGTCCGACACTCTGGAAACACCATATATTTT.

The chain is built from TRBV19 and TRBJ2-5; TRBD1 aligns across 9 bases. This CDR3 region has 16 residues. The ends lost 3 bases at V and 2 bases at J; junction bases unmatched: 7. The germline V gene encodes CDR1 LNHDA and CDR2 SQIVND (reference sequence). The CDR3 sequence is CASSMGGTGSQETQYF. CDR3 bases: TGTGCCAGTAGTATGGGTGGGACAGGGAGTCAAGAGACCCAGTACTTC.

This clone occurred once. The J gene is TRBJ1-6, the V gene TRBV5-1; 7 bases are shared with TRBD1. The CDR3 has 16 residues. Germline V gene sequence: CDR1 SGHRS, CDR2 YFSETQ. With V trimmed by 0 bases and J by 9 bases, 9 bases remained unmatched. CDR3 sequence (DNA): TGCGCCAGCAGCTTGGCCCCGACAGGGCTCGGTTCACCCCTCCACTTT. Its translation: CASSLAPTGLGSPLHF.

V usage is TRBV28 and J usage is TRBJ1-5, with D unclear. From germline, CDR1 is MDHEN and CDR2 SYDVKM. CDR3 size: 15 residues. Trimming removed 7 bases from V and 7 bases from J, with 20 bases in between. The CDR3 reads CASMEEVKAWQPQHF. CDR3 bases: TGTGCCAGCATGGAGGAGGTCAAGGCCTGGCAGCCCCAGCATTTT.